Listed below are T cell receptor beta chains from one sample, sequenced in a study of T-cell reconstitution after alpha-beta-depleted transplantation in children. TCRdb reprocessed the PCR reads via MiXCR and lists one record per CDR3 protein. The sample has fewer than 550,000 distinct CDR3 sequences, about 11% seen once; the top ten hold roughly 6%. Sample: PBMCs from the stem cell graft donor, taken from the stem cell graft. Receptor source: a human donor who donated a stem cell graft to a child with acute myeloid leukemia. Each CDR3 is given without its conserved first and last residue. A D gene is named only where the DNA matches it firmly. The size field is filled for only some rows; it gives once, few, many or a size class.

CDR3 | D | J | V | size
AISEVREGSHYGYT | NA | TRBJ1-2 | TRBV10-3 | NA
ASSYPGPAPGSCF | NA | TRBJ2-2 | TRBV6-5 | NA
ASSPAYSLNTEAF | NA | TRBJ1-1 | TRBV18 | few
SVIPRQGGRTGELF | TRBD1 | TRBJ2-2 | TRBV29-1 | NA
ASSFSGSNNEQF | NA | TRBJ2-1 | TRBV7-2 | many
SVAPGLHNNEQF | NA | TRBJ2-1 | TRBV29-1 | few
ASSYQGLLEGETQY | TRBD2 | TRBJ2-5 | TRBV6-2/TRBV6-3 | few
ASSLRGTGRYGYT | TRBD1 | TRBJ1-2 | TRBV27 | NA
ASSTTGGAGETQY | TRBD1 | TRBJ2-5 | TRBV6-5 | few
ASSQWGGTEWVEAF | NA | TRBJ1-1 | TRBV4-2 | few
AISEDSTGSDTQY | NA | TRBJ2-3 | TRBV10-3 | many
ASSFDRLSSYNEQF | NA | TRBJ2-1 | TRBV10-2 | many
ASSPGRRDEETQY | NA | TRBJ2-5 | TRBV3-1 | few
ASRAGPTYNEQF | NA | TRBJ2-1 | TRBV12-3/TRBV12-4 | NA
ASSFSGLSTSPLH | NA | TRBJ1-6 | TRBV5-6 | few
AISKLNSPLH | NA | TRBJ1-6 | TRBV10-3 | NA
ASSLEGGYEQY | NA | TRBJ2-7 | TRBV5-1 | few
ASSLGSRAGANVLT | NA | TRBJ2-6 | TRBV7-9 | few
SARPSTGQTYEQY | TRBD1 | TRBJ2-7 | TRBV20-1 | NA
SAEGPPGSTDTQY | NA | TRBJ2-3 | TRBV20-1 | NA
ASSPVRTDTQY | NA | TRBJ2-3 | TRBV7-2 | many
ASKPLTNTGELF | NA | TRBJ2-2 | TRBV27 | NA
ASSLGQGSYSNVLT | TRBD1 | TRBJ2-6 | TRBV7-9 | few
ASTRQGAAGELF | TRBD1 | TRBJ2-2 | TRBV19 | NA
ASSHRGGAKNIQY | NA | TRBJ2-4 | TRBV23-1 | few
ASSARPQAFQETQY | NA | TRBJ2-5 | TRBV9 | few
SGSTDTQY | NA | TRBJ2-3 | TRBV29-1 | many
ASSSRDFPYLSTDTQY | NA | TRBJ2-3 | TRBV5-1 | few
ASSVAGTSGTDTQY | TRBD2 | TRBJ2-3 | TRBV6-4 | few
ASSLGHSETQY | NA | TRBJ2-5 | TRBV7-2 | few
ASSQDSTDSYGYT | NA | TRBJ1-2 | TRBV3-1 | few
ATSPGQVGGELF | TRBD1 | TRBJ2-2 | TRBV24-1 | few
ASSEGQGALYEQF | TRBD1 | TRBJ2-1 | TRBV7-2 | NA
SAHTSGGGSNQPQH | NA | TRBJ1-5 | TRBV20-1 | NA
ASSPRHGTGDEQY | TRBD1 | TRBJ2-7 | TRBV13 | few
ASRTGYYGYT | TRBD1 | TRBJ1-2 | TRBV27 | few
ASSPTDRGNEQF | TRBD1 | TRBJ2-1 | TRBV12-3/TRBV12-4 | many
SARAVSGNSYEQY | TRBD2 | TRBJ2-7 | TRBV20-1 | NA
ASSHSGGLNEQF | TRBD2 | TRBJ2-1 | TRBV3-1 | few
AISEGQVSNQPQH | NA | TRBJ1-5 | TRBV10-3 | few
ASNPGGRNEQF | NA | TRBJ2-1 | TRBV7-2 | few
ASSPIGPGTDTQY | NA | TRBJ2-3 | TRBV7-2 | NA
ASSDPRQILQETQY | NA | TRBJ2-5 | TRBV25-1 | few
ASCLWGAELSSGANVLT | NA | TRBJ2-6 | TRBV12-3/TRBV12-4 | NA
ASSKGGHRGLVYGYT | NA | TRBJ1-2 | TRBV21-1 | few
SARGRGAYEQY | TRBD1 | TRBJ2-7 | TRBV20-1 | NA
ASKRSSAIETQY | NA | TRBJ2-5 | TRBV2 | NA
ASSTSQGPQSNTGELF | NA | TRBJ2-2 | TRBV5-6 | few
SAREGPLTSYGYT | NA | TRBJ1-2 | TRBV20-1 | few
SATKQGENIQY | TRBD1 | TRBJ2-4 | TRBV20-1 | few
ASSDSGRAYNEQF | TRBD2 | TRBJ2-1 | TRBV5-1 | NA